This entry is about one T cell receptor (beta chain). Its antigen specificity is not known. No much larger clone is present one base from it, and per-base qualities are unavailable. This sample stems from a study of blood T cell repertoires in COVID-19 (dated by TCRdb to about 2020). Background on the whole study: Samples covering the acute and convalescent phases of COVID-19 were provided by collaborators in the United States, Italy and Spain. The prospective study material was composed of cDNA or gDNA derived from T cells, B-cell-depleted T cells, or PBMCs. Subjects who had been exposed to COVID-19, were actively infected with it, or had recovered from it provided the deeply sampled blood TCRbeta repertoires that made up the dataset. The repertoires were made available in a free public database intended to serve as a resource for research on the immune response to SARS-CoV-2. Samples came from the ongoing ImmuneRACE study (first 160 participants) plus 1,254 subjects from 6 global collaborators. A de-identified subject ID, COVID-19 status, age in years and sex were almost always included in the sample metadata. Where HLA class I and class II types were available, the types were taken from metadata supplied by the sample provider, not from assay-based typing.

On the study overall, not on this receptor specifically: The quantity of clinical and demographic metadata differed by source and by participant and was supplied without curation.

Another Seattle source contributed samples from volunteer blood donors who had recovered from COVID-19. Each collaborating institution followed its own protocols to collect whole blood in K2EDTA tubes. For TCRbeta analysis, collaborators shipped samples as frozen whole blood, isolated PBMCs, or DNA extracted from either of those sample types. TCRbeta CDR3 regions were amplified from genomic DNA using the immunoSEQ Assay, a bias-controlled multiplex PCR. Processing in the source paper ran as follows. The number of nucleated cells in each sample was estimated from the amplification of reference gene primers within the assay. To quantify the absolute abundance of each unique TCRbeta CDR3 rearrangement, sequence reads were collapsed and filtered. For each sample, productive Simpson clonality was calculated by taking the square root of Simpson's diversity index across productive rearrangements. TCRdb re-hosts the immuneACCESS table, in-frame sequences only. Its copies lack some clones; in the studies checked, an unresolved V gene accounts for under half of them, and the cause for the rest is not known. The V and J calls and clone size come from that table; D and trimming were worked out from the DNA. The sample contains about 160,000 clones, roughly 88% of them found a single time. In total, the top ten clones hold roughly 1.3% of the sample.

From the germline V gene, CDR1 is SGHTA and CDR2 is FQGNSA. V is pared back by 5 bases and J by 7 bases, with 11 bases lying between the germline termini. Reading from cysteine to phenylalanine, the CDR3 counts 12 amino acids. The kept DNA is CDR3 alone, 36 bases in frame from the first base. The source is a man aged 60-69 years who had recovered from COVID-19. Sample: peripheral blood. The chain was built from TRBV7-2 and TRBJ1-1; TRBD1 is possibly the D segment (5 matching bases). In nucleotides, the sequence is TGTGCCAGCAGCCTCGGGGGGGATGAAGCTTTCTTT. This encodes CASSLGGDEAFF.